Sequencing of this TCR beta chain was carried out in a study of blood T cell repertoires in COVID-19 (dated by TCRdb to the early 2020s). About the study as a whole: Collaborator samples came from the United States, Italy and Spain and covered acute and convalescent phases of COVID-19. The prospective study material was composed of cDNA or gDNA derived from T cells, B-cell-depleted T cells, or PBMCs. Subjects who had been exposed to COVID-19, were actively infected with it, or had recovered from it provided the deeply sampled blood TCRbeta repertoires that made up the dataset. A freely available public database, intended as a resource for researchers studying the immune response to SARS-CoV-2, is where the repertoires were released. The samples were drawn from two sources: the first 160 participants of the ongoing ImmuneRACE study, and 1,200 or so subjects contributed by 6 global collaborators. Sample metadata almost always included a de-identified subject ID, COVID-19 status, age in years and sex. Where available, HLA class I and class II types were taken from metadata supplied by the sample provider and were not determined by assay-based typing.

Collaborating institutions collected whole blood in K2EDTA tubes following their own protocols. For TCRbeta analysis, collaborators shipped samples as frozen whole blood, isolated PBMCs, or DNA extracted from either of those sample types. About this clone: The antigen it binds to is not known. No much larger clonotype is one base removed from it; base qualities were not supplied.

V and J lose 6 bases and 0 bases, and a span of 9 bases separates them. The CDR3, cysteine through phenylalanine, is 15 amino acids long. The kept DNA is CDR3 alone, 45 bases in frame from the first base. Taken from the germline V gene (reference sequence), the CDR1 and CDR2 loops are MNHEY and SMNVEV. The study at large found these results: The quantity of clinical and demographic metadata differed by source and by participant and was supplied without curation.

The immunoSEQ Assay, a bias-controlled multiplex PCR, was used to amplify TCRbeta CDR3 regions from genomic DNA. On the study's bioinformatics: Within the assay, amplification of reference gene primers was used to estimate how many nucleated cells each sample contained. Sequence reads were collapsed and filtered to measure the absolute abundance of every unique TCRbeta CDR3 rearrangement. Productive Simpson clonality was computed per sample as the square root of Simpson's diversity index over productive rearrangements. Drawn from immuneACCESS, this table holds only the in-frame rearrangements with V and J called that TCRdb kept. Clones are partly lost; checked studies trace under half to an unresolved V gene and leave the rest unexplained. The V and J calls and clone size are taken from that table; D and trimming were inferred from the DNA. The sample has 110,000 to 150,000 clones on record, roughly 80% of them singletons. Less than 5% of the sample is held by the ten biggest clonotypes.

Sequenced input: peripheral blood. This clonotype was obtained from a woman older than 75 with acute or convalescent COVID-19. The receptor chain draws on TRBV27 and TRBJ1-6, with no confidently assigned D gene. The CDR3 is CASRRPSSYNSPLHF. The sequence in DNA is TGTGCCAGCAGGAGACCTAGCTCCTATAATTCACCCCTCCACTTT.